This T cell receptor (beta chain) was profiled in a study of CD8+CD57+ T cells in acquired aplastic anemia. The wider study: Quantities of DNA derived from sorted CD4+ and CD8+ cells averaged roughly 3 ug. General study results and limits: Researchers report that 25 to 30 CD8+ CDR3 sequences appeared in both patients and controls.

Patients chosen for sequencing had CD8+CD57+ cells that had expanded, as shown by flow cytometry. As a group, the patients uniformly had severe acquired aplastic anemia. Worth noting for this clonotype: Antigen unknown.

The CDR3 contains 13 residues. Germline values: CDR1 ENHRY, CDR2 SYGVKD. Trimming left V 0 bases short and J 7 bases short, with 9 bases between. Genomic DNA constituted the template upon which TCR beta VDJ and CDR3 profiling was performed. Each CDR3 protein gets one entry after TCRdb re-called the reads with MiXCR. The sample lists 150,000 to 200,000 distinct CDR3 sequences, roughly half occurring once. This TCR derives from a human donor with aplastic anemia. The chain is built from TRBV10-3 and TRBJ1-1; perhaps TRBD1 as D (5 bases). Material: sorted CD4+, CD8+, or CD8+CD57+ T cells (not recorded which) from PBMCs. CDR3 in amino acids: CAISESRDGEAFF. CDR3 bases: TGTGCCATCAGTGAGTCTCGGGACGGTGAAGCTTTCTTT.